The present T cell receptor beta chain was sequenced within a study of T cells in Graves' hyperthyroidism and ophthalmopathy. V was cut by 0 bases and J by 2 bases, with 14 bases left in between. The CDR3 length is 16 residues. Germline CDR1 and CDR2: DFQATT and SNEGSKA (reference sequence). Template material for amplifying TCR beta CDR3 regions consisted of RNA transcripts. A set of HTBI primers served as the primers for a first-round RT-PCR of the TCR CDR3. TCRdb independently ran MiXCR on the multiplex PCR reads; one entry per CDR3 protein. The repertoire holds under 500,000 distinct CDR3 sequences, with more than 12% as singletons.

The specimen was blood. The sequence came from a man between 50 and 59 years old with Graves' ophthalmopathy. The V gene is TRBV20-1, the J gene TRBJ2-1, with a weak D call TRBD2 (5 bases). The CDR3 reads CSARDRTGATYNEQFF. In nucleotides, the CDR3 is TGCAGTGCTAGAGACCGGACTGGAGCCACCTACAATGAGCAGTTCTTC.